The 16 T cell receptor beta chains below all came from one sample that was sequenced in a study of OX40 agonist ivuxolimab in advanced cancers. The repertoire was sequenced with immunoSEQ multiplex PCR; TCRdb's copy has only in-frame clones and lacks some. Among approximately 69,000 clones, almost 90% were seen once, and the ten largest hold under 12%. Sequenced here: CD4+ or CD8+ T cells sorted from blood, sampled in a trial of the OX40 agonist ivuxolimab. The receptors shown here come from an adult with an advanced solid tumor such as melanoma, head and neck, liver or kidney cancer.

The count of this clone is one. This chain links TRBV9 with TRBJ2-3; 11 nucleotides agree with TRBD2. Trimming cost V 3 bases and J 2 bases; bases outside gene matches: 5. The length of the CDR3 is 16 residues. Germline V CDR1 and CDR2: SGDLS, YYNGEE. The CDR3 sequence is CASSAGTSGPTDTQYF. The CDR3 DNA follows: TGTGCCAGCAGCGCCGGGACTAGCGGACCCACAGATACGCAGTATTTT. The variable domain in full, with the rest retrieved from reference TRBV9 and TRBJ2-3, is DSGVTQTPKHLITATGQRVTLRCSPRSGDLSVYWYQQSLDQGLQFLIQYYNGEERAKGNILERFSAQQFPDLHSELNLSSLELGDSALYFCASSAGTSGPTDTQYFGPGTRLTVL.

The chain uses TRBV19 and TRBJ1-5; no clear D. This CDR3 contains 13 residues. V shed 6 bases and J shed 6 bases, with 12 bases lying between them. Germline V CDR1 and CDR2: LNHDA, SQIVND (reference sequence). CDR3 sequence reads: CASSLDRLQPQHF. Written as DNA, the CDR3 is TGTGCCAGTAGCCTGGACCGGCTTCAGCCCCAGCATTTT.

V gene TRBV14 combines with J gene TRBJ2-1; 7 nucleotides match TRBD1. Germline CDR1 is SGHDN and CDR2 is FVKESK. Trimming at V came to 3 bases and at J to 8 bases, leaving 13 bases not matched to a gene. The CDR3 has 16 amino acids. DNA of the CDR3: TGTGCCAGCAGCCAGGGACAGACACCCCTGGGCGATGAGCAGTTCTTC. Protein product: CASSQGQTPLGDEQFF.

The V call is TRBV20-1, the J call TRBJ2-1; D is undetermined. Between the trimmed V and J ends, which lost 4 bases and 10 bases, there was a span of 8 bases. CDR1 and CDR2 (germline): DFQATT, SNEGSKA (reference sequence). The CDR3 has 10 residues. CDR3 loop: CSAIEREQFF. CDR3 sequence (DNA): TGCAGTGCTATCGAGAGAGAGCAGTTCTTC.

This sequence joins TRBV30 and TRBJ1-5, with D possibly being TRBD1 (5 bases). The CDR3 length is 15 residues. Trimming took off 0 bases at V and 4 bases at J, with 13 bases between the two ends. The germline CDR1 and CDR2 sequences are GTSNPN and SVGIG (reference sequence). The CDR3 spells CAWSVGLAGNQPQHF. DNA of the CDR3: TGTGCCTGGAGTGTAGGGTTGGCAGGGAATCAGCCCCAGCATTTT.

This chain links TRBV5-4 with TRBJ2-1, with 7 bases matching TRBD1. The CDR3 contains 12 residues. After removal of 4 bases from V and 9 bases from J, the junction contained 4 bases not matched to a gene. The V gene's germline CDR1 is SGHNT and CDR2 YYREEE (reference sequence). The CDR3 region is CASSRGQLEQFF. CDR3 DNA: TGTGCCAGCAGCCGGGGACAGCTTGAGCAGTTCTTC.

The J gene is TRBJ2-7, the V gene TRBV4-3; tentatively, D is TRBD1 (5 bases). Looked up from germline, CDR1 is LGHNA and CDR2 is YSLEER. CDR3 length: 18 amino acids. Trimming stripped 4 bases from V and 4 bases from J, with 26 bases between. CDR3 nucleotides: TGCGCCAGCAGCCCTAATATTAGAGTCAATGGGGCATCATACGAGCAGTACTTC. As protein: CASSPNIRVNGASYEQYF.

The chain couples TRBV5-1 to TRBJ1-1, with 7 bases identical to TRBD1. The V gene end was trimmed by 2 bases and the J gene end by 7 bases; junction bases not matched to a gene: 11. CDR1 and CDR2 from the germline V gene are SGHRS and YFSETQ. The CDR3 covers 15 residues. The DNA of the CDR3 is TGCGCCAGCAGCTTACAGGGGCTGTATGGGGGTGAAGCTTTCTTT. Translation: CASSLQGLYGGEAFF.

The chain has TRBV5-6 and TRBJ2-1; 7 bases agree with TRBD1. The CDR3 spans 12 residues. Germline-derived CDR1 and CDR2 are SGHDT and YYEEEE. V shed 4 bases, J shed 8 bases, and the junction held 3 bases outside the gene matches. The DNA of the CDR3 is TGTGCCAGCAGCGTGACAGGGTATGAGCAGTTCTTC. Translation gives CASSVTGYEQFF. The variable domain in full, with the rest retrieved from reference TRBV5-6 and TRBJ2-1, is DAGVTQSPTHLIKTRGQQVTLRCSPKSGHDTVSWYQQALGQGPQFIFQYYEEEERQRGNFPDRFSGHQFPNYSSELNVNALLLGDSALYLCASSVTGYEQFFGPGTRLTVL.

In DNA, the CDR3 is TGTGCCGTACAGGGGAGGGGGGCCAACGTCCTGACTTTC. This sequence encodes CAVQGRGANVLTF. V usage is TRBV19 and J usage is TRBJ2-6; maybe TRBD1 (7 bases). From germline, CDR1 is LNHDA and CDR2 SQIVND (reference sequence). The CDR3 totals 13 residues. V was cut by 11 bases and J by 4 bases, with 12 bases left in between. Looking up the rest from reference TRBV19 and TRBJ2-6 gives the full variable domain: DGGITQSPKYLFRKEGQNVTLSCEQNLNHDAMYWYRQDPGQGLRLIYYSQIVNDFQKGDIAEGYSVSREKKESFPLTVTSAQKNPTAFYLCAVQGRGANVLTFGAGSRLTVL.

The gene calls are TRBV14 and TRBJ2-3; 8 bases are shared with TRBD2. CDR1 and CDR2 (germline): SGHDN, FVKESK. The trim removed 0 bases at V and 5 bases at J, leaving 4 bases unmatched. The CDR3 is made up of 15 amino acids. The DNA for the CDR3 is TGTGCCAGCAGCCAAGAGTCCCTAGCGGGAGATACGCAGTATTTT. Amino acid sequence: CASSQESLAGDTQYF.

This sequence joins TRBV18 and TRBJ2-3; D may match TRBD1 or TRBD2 (5 bases each). Trimming took off 2 bases at V and 2 bases at J, with 5 bases between the two ends. The germline V gene has CDR1 KGHSH and CDR2 LQKENI. The CDR3 contains 13 residues. The CDR3 sequence: CASSPGTTDTQYF. CDR3 DNA sequence: TGTGCCAGCTCACCAGGGACCACAGATACGCAGTATTTT. The entire variable domain, with the rest obtained from reference TRBV18 and TRBJ2-3, is as follows: NAGVMQNPRHLVRRRGQEARLRCSPMKGHSHVYWYRQLPEEGLKFMVYLQKENIIDESGMPKERFSAEFPKEGPSILRIQQVVRGDSAAYFCASSPGTTDTQYFGPGTRLTVL.

This rearrangement joins TRBV16 to TRBJ2-3; D is possibly TRBD1 (5 bases). CDR3 length equals 16 residues. V shed 3 bases and J shed 2 bases, with 15 bases lying between them. CDR1 KGHSY and CDR2 FQNENV come from the germline V gene. The CDR3 DNA reads as TGTGCCAGCAGCCACCCACGACAGCGACCCACAGATACGCAGTATTTT. Protein: CASSHPRQRPTDTQYF.

The chain has TRBV14 and TRBJ2-1; D gene uncertain. The CDR3 contains 15 residues. V was pared by 1 base and J by 8 bases, with 15 bases between. Per the germline V gene, CDR1 is SGHDN and CDR2 is FVKESK. The CDR3 protein is CASSQVLALAYEQFF. CDR3 sequence (DNA): TGTGCCAGCAGCCAAGTCCTCGCCCTGGCATATGAGCAGTTCTTC. Filled out from reference TRBV14 and TRBJ2-1, the complete variable domain reads EAGVTQFPSHSVIEKGQTVTLRCDPISGHDNLYWYRRVMGKEIKFLLHFVKESKQDESGMPNNRFLAERTGGTYSTLKVQPAELEDSGVYFCASSQVLALAYEQFFGPGTRLTVL.

The V and J genes are TRBV14 and TRBJ2-5; the D gene is possibly TRBD1 (5 bases). Trimming stripped 1 base from V and 4 bases from J, with 10 bases between. This CDR3 comprises 14 residues. Germline V CDR1 and CDR2: SGHDN, FVKESK. As DNA, the CDR3 is TGTGCCAGCAGCCAAGGGGGCTGGGGAGAGACCCAGTACTTC. Protein sequence: CASSQGGWGETQYF.

This rearrangement joins TRBV7-2 to TRBJ2-5, with 7 bases aligning to TRBD2. Trimming at V came to 1 base and at J to 2 bases, leaving 4 bases not matched to a gene. Germline V gene data show CDR1 as SGHTA and CDR2 as FQGNSA. The length of the CDR3 is 15 residues. The chain's CDR3 is CASSLGSGVQETQYF. CDR3 in DNA: TGTGCCAGCAGCTTAGGCAGCGGGGTTCAAGAGACCCAGTACTTC.